The 19 T cell receptor beta chains in this list originate from one sample, sequenced in a study of shared clonotypes between healthy human individuals. TCRdb's table, derived via immunoSEQ multiplex PCR, lists solely in-frame clones and lacks some. The data show roughly 2,300,000 clones, with just under 95% seen just once and around 0.4% held by the top ten. The sample comprised naive CD4+ T cells from PBMCs. Specified subset: CD45RA+ positively selected. These receptors were taken from a man aged 18 to 30 in good health. Some clones in this sample may be carry-over from other donors' samples.

This chain joins TRBV2 and TRBJ2-2; the D is unclear. The CDR3 runs 13 residues. Germline V gene data show CDR1 as SNHLY and CDR2 as FYNNEI. Trimming took 5 bases from V and 3 from J, leaving 7 bases between them. The CDR3 is CASSSSYTGELFF. The CDR3 nucleotides read TGTGCCAGCAGTTCGAGCTACACCGGGGAGCTGTTTTTT.

With respect to this clone: Other DNA sequences in the sample encode the same CDR3. The rearrangement joins TRBV5-5 to TRBJ2-7; D possibly corresponds to TRBD2 (5 bases). The CDR3 is 13 residues long. Germline loops: CDR1 SGHKS, CDR2 YYEKEE (reference sequence). The V end was cut by 0 bases, the J end by 2 bases, with 6 bases between. CDR3 nucleotides: TGTGCCAGCAGCTTGGGAGGGCCCTACGAGCAGTACTTC. Translation: CASSLGGPYEQYF.

This clone showed up just once. The chain has TRBV5-1 and TRBJ2-5; D unclear. V was pared by 0 bases and J by 4 bases, with 13 bases between. CDR3 length equals 15 residues. Germline V gene data show CDR1 as SGHRS and CDR2 as YFSETQ. CDR3 nucleotides: TGCGCCAGCAGCTTGGTGGCAGAACCCCCAGAGACCCAGTACTTC. This encodes CASSLVAEPPETQYF. The full variable domain, its missing parts supplied by reference TRBV5-1 and TRBJ2-5, is KAGVTQTPRYLIKTRGQQVTLSCSPISGHRSVSWYQQTPGQGLQFLFEYFSETQRNKGNFPGRFSGRQFSNSRSEMNVSTLELGDSALYLCASSLVAEPPETQYFGPGTRLLVL.

J is TRBJ2-2 and V is TRBV6-6; either TRBD1 or TRBD2 may fit D (5 bases each). CDR1 is MNHNY and CDR2 is SVGAGI in the germline V gene (reference sequence). V was clipped by 4 bases and J by 2 bases, with 11 bases between them. CDR3 length: 15 amino acids. This CDR3 is CASSSGGLNTGELFF. In DNA, the CDR3 is TGTGCCAGCAGTTCTGGGGGTCTCAACACCGGGGAGCTGTTTTTT.

The gene calls are TRBV28 and TRBJ2-4, with 8 bases fitting TRBD1. The CDR3 is 16 amino acids. V trimming: 4 bases; J trimming: 6 bases; junction bases outside the gene matches: 11. Germline CDR1 is MDHEN and CDR2 is SYDVKM. The CDR3 here is CASSSEGTGHRNIQYF. The CDR3 DNA reads as TGTGCCAGCAGTTCAGAAGGGACAGGCCATCGAAACATTCAGTACTTC.

The rearrangement uses TRBV7-9 and TRBJ1-4; 8 bases are shared with TRBD1. V shed 6 bases, J shed 11 bases, and the junction held 8 bases outside the gene matches. The CDR3 is 13 residues long. Germline-derived CDR1 and CDR2 are SEHNR and FQNEAQ (reference sequence). Written as DNA, the CDR3 is TGTGCCAGCAGTCAGGGGGCGCGGGAGAAACTGTTTTTT. It is translated as CASSQGAREKLFF. The full variable domain, with the rest looked up from reference TRBV7-9 and TRBJ1-4, is DTGVSQNPRHKITKRGQNVTFRCDPISEHNRLYWYRQTLGQGPEFLTYFQNEAQLEKSRLLSDRFSAERPKGSFSTLEIQRTEQGDSAMYLCASSQGAREKLFFGSGTQLSVL.

The V and J genes are TRBV7-8 and TRBJ1-2; the D is unclear. This CDR3 has 15 residues. Germline CDR1 reads SGHVS; CDR2 reads FQNEAQ. V was clipped by 1 base and J by 4 bases, with 13 bases between them. CDR3: CASSLDFWAGYGYTF. CDR3 sequence (DNA): TGTGCCAGCAGCTTAGATTTTTGGGCGGGCTATGGCTACACCTTC.

The J gene is TRBJ2-3, the V gene TRBV5-1; 14 positions match TRBD2. V shed 6 bases, J shed 0 bases, and the junction held 9 bases outside the gene matches. Per the germline V gene, CDR1 is SGHRS and CDR2 is YFSETQ. This CDR3 has 18 amino acids. The CDR3 reads CASTDGLAGGSSTDTQYF. The CDR3 DNA follows: TGCGCCAGCACCGATGGACTAGCGGGGGGTTCTAGCACAGATACGCAGTATTTT.

This clone was seen a few times. The gene calls are TRBV18 and TRBJ1-1; no definite D call. Trimming removed 1 base at V and 5 bases at J, with 8 bases between. The CDR3 sequence is 13 residues long. Germline V gene lookup returns CDR1 KGHSH and CDR2 LQKENI. CDR3 in DNA: TGTGCCAGCTCACCACTCGTGGTAACTGAAGCTTTCTTT. This translates into CASSPLVVTEAFF.

The chain carries TRBV5-5 and TRBJ1-4; 8 bases align to TRBD1. The junction had 5 bases not matched to a gene; V was cut back by 0 bases and J by 7 bases. Germline loops: CDR1 SGHKS, CDR2 YYEKEE (reference sequence). The CDR3 consists of 15 residues. The DNA of the CDR3 is TGTGCCAGCAGCTTGGTTGCAGGGGGCCTTGAAAAACTGTTTTTT. The encoded protein is CASSLVAGGLEKLFF.

J is TRBJ1-4 and V is TRBV5-1; TRBD1 might be the D (6 bases). V was clipped by 4 bases and J by 3 bases, with 19 bases between them. Germline V gene sequence: CDR1 SGHRS, CDR2 YFSETQ. The CDR3 totals 17 residues. CDR3 DNA sequence: TGCGCCAGCAGCCCCGCCGGGGGGGCATTCCCTAATGAAAAACTGTTTTTT. Residues: CASSPAGGAFPNEKLFF.

This clone has only one observation. The chain combines TRBV9 with TRBJ2-3; D gene uncertain. V lost 1 base, J lost 2 bases, and 8 bases lay in between. Germline V gene sequence: CDR1 SGDLS, CDR2 YYNGEE. CDR3 size: 14 residues. The CDR3 loop is CASSVSWVTDTQYF. In DNA form, the CDR3 reads TGTGCCAGCAGCGTATCTTGGGTCACAGATACGCAGTATTTT. The complete variable domain, with remaining parts taken from reference TRBV9 and TRBJ2-3, reads DSGVTQTPKHLITATGQRVTLRCSPRSGDLSVYWYQQSLDQGLQFLIQYYNGEERAKGNILERFSAQQFPDLHSELNLSSLELGDSALYFCASSVSWVTDTQYFGPGTRLTVL.

Concerning this clone: Other DNA sequences in the same sample also yield this CDR3. This chain connects TRBV19 to TRBJ2-3; D remains unclear. The CDR3 runs to 13 residues. The V end lost 4 bases, the J end lost 0 bases, and 5 bases lay between the germline ends. CDR1 and CDR2 (germline): LNHDA, SQIVND (reference sequence). The CDR3 DNA reads as TGTGCCAGTAGTAGTCCTAGCACAGATACGCAGTATTTT. It is translated as CASSSPSTDTQYF.

The genes are TRBV11-2 and TRBJ1-3; 7 positions match TRBD1. J lost 0 bases, V lost 2 bases, and 13 bases had no gene match. The CDR3 has 19 residues. Germline V gene sequence: CDR1 SGHAT, CDR2 FQNNGV. This CDR3 reads CASSLPTKGQTSSGNTIYF. CDR3 nucleotide sequence: TGTGCCAGCAGCTTACCAACGAAGGGACAGACCTCCTCTGGAAACACCATATATTTT.

V and J are TRBV23-1 and TRBJ2-2; 12 nucleotides align to TRBD1. TRBV23-1 is treated as an ORF (open reading frame) with a function not yet certain. Trimming took 0 bases from V and 7 from J; bases not matched to a gene: 6. The CDR3 length is 17 residues. The CDR3 reads CASSQSGDRGLYGELFF. The CDR3 nucleotides are TGCGCCAGCAGTCAATCGGGGGACAGGGGGCTGTACGGGGAGCTGTTTTTT.

This chain joins TRBV10-3 and TRBJ2-1; a weak D match, TRBD2 (6 bases). This CDR3 is 15 amino acids long. Germline V CDR1 and CDR2: ENHRY, SYGVKD. The V and J ends lost 6 bases and 0 bases respectively, with 12 bases between them. The CDR3 DNA sequence: TGTGCCATCAGCCCGGGGGAGAGCTCCTACAATGAGCAGTTCTTC. Amino acid sequence: CAISPGESSYNEQFF.

This chain uses TRBV7-8 with TRBJ2-7; D is perhaps TRBD1 or TRBD2 (5 bases each). The V and J ends lost 5 bases and 6 bases respectively, with 26 bases between them. The germline V gene has CDR1 SGHVS and CDR2 FQNEAQ. The CDR3 runs 17 residues. The CDR3 spells CASSRHGTALRESEQYF. The DNA for the CDR3 is TGTGCCAGCAGCCGCCACGGGACCGCCTTAAGAGAGTCCGAGCAGTACTTC.

The chain is built from TRBV7-8 and TRBJ1-2; the match to TRBD1 covers 7 bases. The CDR3 runs 16 residues. The germline V gene has CDR1 SGHVS and CDR2 FQNEAQ. The V and J ends lost 1 base and 4 bases, in that order; junction bases with no gene match: 9. Here the CDR3 reads CASSLGGTASIYGYTF. The CDR3 nucleotides read TGTGCCAGCAGCTTAGGTGGGACAGCATCAATCTATGGCTACACCTTC.

The count of this clone is one. This chain links TRBV4-3 with TRBJ1-1, with D maybe TRBD1 (5 bases). The CDR3 covers 14 residues. V was pared by 0 bases and J by 4 bases, with 9 bases between. Per germline, CDR1 LGHNA and CDR2 YSLEER. In DNA, the CDR3 is TGCGCCAGCAGCCAAGAACTGGGGCTCACTGAAGCTTTCTTT. Its translation is CASSQELGLTEAFF.